These 22 T cell receptor beta chains were sequenced from one sample in a study of cytomegalovirus exposure and HLA in healthy donors. The study ran its PCR with 60 Vbeta and 13 Jbeta primers. The repertoire was sequenced with immunoSEQ multiplex PCR; TCRdb's copy has only in-frame clones and lacks some. This sample's table reports more than 40,000 clones. The sequenced sample was PBMCs. These TCRs come from a woman in her thirties or forties in good health and CMV-seronegative.

The V and J genes are TRBV7-8 and TRBJ2-3; 13 nucleotides line up with TRBD2. This CDR3 has 18 residues. Trimming cost V 6 bases and J 4 bases; bases outside gene matches: 13. CDR1 and CDR2 from the germline V gene are SGHVS and FQNEAQ. The DNA of the CDR3 is TGTGCCAGCAGAAGACTAGCGGGGGGCGTCCGGAGCCCAGATACGCAGTATTTT. Its protein product is CASRRLAGGVRSPDTQYF.

The V gene is TRBV5-1, the J gene TRBJ1-2, with TRBD1 matching 8 bases. J lost 8 bases, V lost 5 bases, and 8 bases had no gene match. The CDR3 runs 13 residues. Per germline, CDR1 SGHRS and CDR2 YFSETQ. The CDR3 reads CASRGDRTGGYTF. As DNA, the CDR3 is TGCGCCAGCAGGGGGGACAGGACGGGCGGCTACACCTTC.

The gene calls are TRBV7-9 and TRBJ1-1; a possible D gene is TRBD1 (5 bases). The CDR3 totals 16 residues. Germline CDR1 and CDR2: SEHNR and FQNEAQ (reference sequence). Deletions cut 5 bases from V and 0 bases from J, with 16 bases between. CDR3 loop: CASSLGRGTMNTEAFF. DNA for the CDR3: TGTGCCAGCAGCCTCGGGCGGGGGACCATGAACACTGAAGCTTTCTTT.

V is TRBV29-1 and J is TRBJ1-2; D remains unclear. Germline CDR1 and CDR2: SQVTM and ANQGSEA. This CDR3 contains 13 residues. The V and J ends lost 4 bases and 8 bases respectively, with 17 bases between them. CDR3 coding DNA: TGCAGCGTTGTTGTGACATCATATCGGGGCTACACCTTC. It translates to CSVVVTSYRGYTF.

This chain uses TRBV2 with TRBJ2-1; 10 bases line up with TRBD2. The germline V gene has CDR1 SNHLY and CDR2 FYNNEI. This CDR3 region has 15 residues. With V trimmed by 3 bases and J by 6 bases, 5 bases remained unmatched. The CDR3 region is CASSERLAGANEQFF. The CDR3 DNA sequence: TGTGCCAGCAGTGAGCGTCTAGCGGGAGCCAATGAGCAGTTCTTC. Full variable domain (outside the CDR3, taken from reference TRBV2 and TRBJ2-1): EPEVTQTPSHQVTQMGQEVILRCVPISNHLYFYWYRQILGQKVEFLVSFYNNEISEKSEIFDDQFSVERPDGSNFTLKIRSTKLEDSAMYFCASSERLAGANEQFFGPGTRLTVL.

CDR3 coding DNA: TGTGCCAGCAGCTTGTTCACGGTCCAAGAGACCCAGTACTTC. Its protein product is CASSLFTVQETQYF. V gene TRBV5-5 combines with J gene TRBJ2-5; D is undetermined. V was cut by 1 base and J by 1 base, with 8 bases left in between. Per the germline V gene, CDR1 is SGHKS and CDR2 is YYEKEE (reference sequence). The CDR3 is made up of 14 amino acids.

This chain connects TRBV11-2 to TRBJ1-4; no reliable D call. Trimming left V 7 bases short and J 0 bases short, with 6 bases between. There are 13 residues in the CDR3. Germline V lookup: CDR1 SGHAT, CDR2 FQNNGV. The CDR3 here is CASTRSTNEKLFF. The CDR3 region has the DNA TGTGCCAGCACGCGCTCAACTAATGAAAAACTGTTTTTT.

The J gene is TRBJ1-2, the V gene TRBV6-6; D uncertain. The CDR3 runs 13 residues. Germline V gene data show CDR1 as MNHNY and CDR2 as SVGAGI (reference sequence). V shed 0 bases and J shed 7 bases, with 9 bases lying between them. DNA for the CDR3: TGTGCCAGCAGTTACTCGAGGGAGGGTGGCTACACCTTC. This translates into CASSYSREGGYTF.

The chain is built from TRBV10-2 and TRBJ2-7; TRBD1 matches at 8 bases. The V segment lost 8 bases and the J segment 4 bases; nucleotides outside the gene matches: 10. CDR3 size: 14 residues. Germline V gene data show CDR1 as WSHSY and CDR2 as SAAADI. The CDR3 DNA follows: TGCGCCAGCCGCCCGGGACAGGCACTTTACGAGCAGTACTTC. Residues: CASRPGQALYEQYF.

The chain couples TRBV5-4 to TRBJ2-7; TRBD1 agrees at 8 bases. The ends lost 2 bases at V and 3 bases at J; junction bases unmatched: 10. This CDR3 is 16 amino acids long. CDR1 is SGHNT and CDR2 is YYREEE in the germline V gene (reference sequence). CDR3 protein: CASSFPTDRGGYEQYF. Written as DNA, the CDR3 is TGTGCCAGCAGCTTCCCGACCGACAGGGGAGGCTACGAGCAGTACTTC.

The chain has TRBV5-1 and TRBJ2-5; 7 bases map to TRBD1. The germline V gene has CDR1 SGHRS and CDR2 YFSETQ. Losses at the gene ends were 1 base for V and 5 bases for J; bases not matched to a gene: 5. The CDR3 loop spans 14 amino acids. The chain's CDR3 is CASSLKGQFETQYF. CDR3 nucleotides: TGCGCCAGCAGCTTGAAGGGACAGTTTGAGACCCAGTACTTC.

The V gene is TRBV10-3, the J gene TRBJ1-1; possibly TRBD1 for D (6 bases). V shed 6 bases and J shed 1 base, with 9 bases lying between them. The CDR3 consists of 13 residues. Germline V gene data show CDR1 as ENHRY and CDR2 as SYGVKD. The CDR3 coding sequence is TGTGCCATCAGGCAACAGGGGAACACTGAAGCTTTCTTT. Its protein is CAIRQQGNTEAFF.

The chain has TRBV7-3 and TRBJ2-7; 7 nucleotides line up with TRBD2. V lost 2 bases and J lost 4; bases outside the gene matches: 5. Per germline, CDR1 SGHTA and CDR2 FQGTGA. The CDR3 has 14 residues. The CDR3 DNA reads TGTGCCAGCAGCTTATATGCTAGCGGATACGAGCAGTACTTC. Translated, it gives CASSLYASGYEQYF.

The chain joins TRBV6-1 to TRBJ1-4, with D possibly TRBD1 on 6 matching bases. The CDR3 runs to 16 residues. With 3 bases removed from V and 3 bases from J, the gap between germline ends came to 14 bases. Germline CDR1 MNHNS, CDR2 SASEGT. CDR3 loop: CASSEVRGRANEKLFF. Here the CDR3 DNA reads TGTGCCAGCAGTGAGGTCAGGGGCAGAGCTAATGAAAAACTGTTTTTT.

The rearrangement links TRBV4-2 to TRBJ2-3, with a possible D match to TRBD2 (6 bases). V was cut by 1 base and J by 5 bases, with 13 bases left in between. CDR1 LGHNA and CDR2 YNFKEQ come from the germline V gene. The CDR3 spans 15 residues. The CDR3 protein is CASSQAGVGGDTQYF. CDR3 sequence (DNA): TGTGCCAGCAGCCAAGCGGGAGTGGGCGGAGATACGCAGTATTTT.

The rearrangement links TRBV7-9 to TRBJ1-5; 9 positions match TRBD1. CDR3 length: 16 amino acids. CDR1 and CDR2 from the germline V gene are SEHNR and FQNEAQ (reference sequence). V lost 5 bases, J lost 6 bases, and 11 bases stayed unmatched. CDR3 region: CASSPDVGQGGQPQHF. Here the CDR3 DNA reads TGTGCCAGCAGCCCGGACGTGGGACAGGGCGGTCAGCCCCAGCATTTT.

V gene TRBV5-4 combines with J gene TRBJ2-7, with D tentatively TRBD2 (7 bases). The V and J ends lost 0 bases and 0 bases respectively, with 10 bases between them. Germline CDR1 SGHNT, CDR2 YYREEE (reference sequence). CDR3 length equals 15 residues. CDR3 in DNA: TGTGCCAGCAGCTTGGCGGCGGGGGCCTCCTACGAGCAGTACTTC. As protein: CASSLAAGASYEQYF.

The chain uses TRBV14 and TRBJ1-2; 8 positions agree with TRBD1. With 7 bases clipped from V and 9 bases from J, the junction kept 10 bases outside the gene matches. Germline V lookup: CDR1 SGHDN, CDR2 FVKESK. The CDR3 is 13 amino acids. This chain's CDR3 is CASTGDRGDRYTF. The CDR3 coding sequence is TGTGCCAGCACCGGCGACAGGGGAGATCGCTACACCTTC.

This chain connects TRBV4-1 to TRBJ1-2; D remains ambiguous. Germline V gene sequence: CDR1 MGHRA, CDR2 YSYEKL. The CDR3 spans 15 residues. Trimming stripped 4 bases from V and 4 bases from J, with 16 bases between. The CDR3 sequence: CASSPGVGLRYGYTF. The CDR3 DNA is TGCGCCAGCAGCCCCGGGGTGGGCTTACGCTATGGCTACACCTTC.

This rearrangement joins TRBV9 to TRBJ2-3, with a tentative D call TRBD1 (6 bases). Looked up from germline, CDR1 is SGDLS and CDR2 is YYNGEE. CDR3 size: 15 residues. V dropped 4 bases and J dropped 2 bases, with 14 bases sitting between them. The CDR3 coding sequence is TGTGCCAGCAGCTTACAGGGTGGATCCACAGATACGCAGTATTTT. Translating it yields CASSLQGGSTDTQYF. Filled out from reference TRBV9 and TRBJ2-3, the complete variable domain reads DSGVTQTPKHLITATGQRVTLRCSPRSGDLSVYWYQQSLDQGLQFLIQYYNGEERAKGNILERFSAQQFPDLHSELNLSSLELGDSALYFCASSLQGGSTDTQYFGPGTRLTVL.

This chain links TRBV15 with TRBJ1-5, with 7 bases matching TRBD1. This CDR3 is 15 amino acids long. Germline loops: CDR1 LNHNV, CDR2 YYDKDF (reference sequence). J was trimmed by 7 bases and V by 3 bases; bases with no gene match: 9. CDR3 loop: CATSRDLTGNQPQHF. Here the CDR3 DNA reads TGTGCCACCAGCAGGGATTTGACAGGGAACCAGCCCCAGCATTTT. Combining the CDR3 with reference TRBV15 and TRBJ1-5 gives the whole variable domain DAMVIQNPRYQVTQFGKPVTLSCSQTLNHNVMYWYQQKSSQAPKLLFHYYDKDFNNEADTPDNFQSRRPNTSFCFLDIRSPGLGDTAMYLCATSRDLTGNQPQHFGDGTRLSIL.

The chain uses TRBV2 and TRBJ2-7; a weak D match, TRBD2 (6 bases). This CDR3 has 12 residues. Germline CDR1 is SNHLY and CDR2 is FYNNEI. Deletions cut 7 bases from V and 6 bases from J, with 13 bases between. CDR3 coding DNA: TGTGCCAGCAAGGACCGGGGGACCGAGCAGTACTTC. The encoded protein is CASKDRGTEQYF.